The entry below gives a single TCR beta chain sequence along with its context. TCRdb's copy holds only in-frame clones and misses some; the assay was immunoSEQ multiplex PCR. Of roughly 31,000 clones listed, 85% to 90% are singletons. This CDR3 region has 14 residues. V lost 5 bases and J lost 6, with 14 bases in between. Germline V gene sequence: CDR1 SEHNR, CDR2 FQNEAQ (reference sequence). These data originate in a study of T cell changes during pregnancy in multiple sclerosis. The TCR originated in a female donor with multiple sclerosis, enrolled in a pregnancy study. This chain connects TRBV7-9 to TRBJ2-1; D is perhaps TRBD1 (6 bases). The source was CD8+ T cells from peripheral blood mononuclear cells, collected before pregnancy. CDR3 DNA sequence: TGTGCCAGCAGCCCCCCAGGGGCTATCAATGAGCAGTTCTTC. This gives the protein CASSPPGAINEQFF.